The rows below give T cell receptor beta chains drawn from one sample of a study of T cells in Graves' hyperthyroidism and ophthalmopathy. TCRdb re-called the multiplex PCR reads with MiXCR, one entry per CDR3 protein. The sample lists about 400,000 distinct CDR3 sequences, more than 13% occurring once. Specimen: blood. These receptor sequences come from a woman in her twenties or thirties with Graves' hyperthyroidism. Both conserved end residues are part of each CDR3. A D gene is named only where the DNA matches it firmly. Clone size appears in some rows only: once, few, many, or a class for an expanded clone.

D gene: TRBD1; clone size: many; J gene: TRBJ2-1; V gene: TRBV28; CDR3 DNA: TGTGCCAGCAGTTTAGACAGGGAGATCTACAATGAGCAGTTCTTC; CDR3 protein: CASSLDREIYNEQFF
D gene: -; clone size: -; J gene: TRBJ2-7; V gene: TRBV3-1; CDR3 DNA: TGTGCCAGCAGCCTTAGCGAAACCTACGAGCAGTACTTC; CDR3 protein: CASSLSETYEQYF
D gene: TRBD2; clone size: many; J gene: TRBJ2-7; V gene: TRBV6-6; CDR3 DNA: TGTGCCAGCAGTTACTCGAGAGCGCGGGAGGGCAGCTCCTACGAGCAGTACTTC; CDR3 protein: CASSYSRAREGSSYEQYF
D gene: TRBD2; clone size: many; J gene: TRBJ2-1; V gene: TRBV24-1; CDR3 DNA: TGTGCCACCAGTAGAGCGGGAGGAGACAATGAGCAGTTCTTC; CDR3 protein: CATSRAGGDNEQFF
D gene: -; clone size: few; J gene: TRBJ1-2; V gene: TRBV6-1; CDR3 DNA: TGTGCCAGCAGTAAAGTGAACAGGGAGAGCTACACCTTC; CDR3 protein: CASSKVNRESYTF
D gene: -; clone size: -; J gene: TRBJ2-7; V gene: TRBV28; CDR3 DNA: TGTGCCGGCAGTTTTTCCGGGGCCGGAGCCTACGAGCAGTACTTC; CDR3 protein: CAGSFSGAGAYEQYF
D gene: -; clone size: few; J gene: TRBJ2-6; V gene: TRBV6-1; CDR3 DNA: TGTGCCAGCAGTCCACATCCGGGCTCCGGGGCCAACGTCCTGACTTTC; CDR3 protein: CASSPHPGSGANVLTF
D gene: -; clone size: many; J gene: TRBJ2-1; V gene: TRBV18; CDR3 DNA: TGTGCCAGCTCTAGCGGTGAGTCCTACAATGAGCAGTTCTTC; CDR3 protein: CASSSGESYNEQFF
D gene: -; clone size: many; J gene: TRBJ1-2; V gene: TRBV18; CDR3 DNA: TGTGCCAGCTCACCAGTCAAAGGTTATGGCTACACCTTC; CDR3 protein: CASSPVKGYGYTF
D gene: -; clone size: -; J gene: TRBJ1-4; V gene: TRBV9; CDR3 DNA: TGTGCCAGCAGCGTAGCTGGGGTGGGTAATGAAAAACTGTTTTTT; CDR3 protein: CASSVAGVGNEKLFF
D gene: TRBD2; clone size: many; J gene: TRBJ2-3; V gene: TRBV11-2; CDR3 DNA: TGTGCCAGCAGCCCCAGACTAGCGGGATATGGGACAGATACGCAGTATTTT; CDR3 protein: CASSPRLAGYGTDTQYF
D gene: -; clone size: -; J gene: TRBJ2-2; V gene: TRBV19; CDR3 DNA: TGTGCCAGTAGTATTCACGGGAGAGGGGCCGGGGAGCTGTTTTTT; CDR3 protein: CASSIHGRGAGELFF
D gene: -; clone size: -; J gene: TRBJ1-1; V gene: TRBV5-1; CDR3 DNA: TGCGCCAGCAGCTTGGAGAGGGCAGGGAACACTGAAGCTTTCTTT; CDR3 protein: CASSLERAGNTEAFF
D gene: TRBD1; clone size: few; J gene: TRBJ2-4; V gene: TRBV20-1; CDR3 DNA: TGCAGTGCTCTCTCCTCCCCTACGACAGGGGTGGCCAAAAACATTCAGTACTTC; CDR3 protein: CSALSSPTTGVAKNIQYF
D gene: TRBD2; clone size: many; J gene: TRBJ2-7; V gene: TRBV28; CDR3 DNA: TGTGCCAGCAGCGCCATGACTAGCACGGAGCAGTACTTC; CDR3 protein: CASSAMTSTEQYF
D gene: TRBD2; clone size: few; J gene: TRBJ2-4; V gene: TRBV28; CDR3 DNA: TGTGCCAGCAGTGCGGGGGGACTAGTCTCGGCCATTCAGTACTTC; CDR3 protein: CASSAGGLVSAIQYF
D gene: -; clone size: many; J gene: TRBJ1-5; V gene: TRBV28; CDR3 DNA: TGTGCCAGCAGTTGGGCAGGGGATCAGCCCCAGCATTTT; CDR3 protein: CASSWAGDQPQHF
D gene: TRBD2; clone size: many; J gene: TRBJ2-3; V gene: TRBV11-3; CDR3 DNA: TGTGCCAGCAGCAAACTAGCGGGAGCCACAGATACGCAGTATTTT; CDR3 protein: CASSKLAGATDTQYF
D gene: TRBD1; clone size: many; J gene: TRBJ1-4; V gene: TRBV12-3/TRBV12-4; CDR3 DNA: TGTGCCAGCAGTCCGCGGACAGGGTGGGGTGAAAAACTGTTTTTT; CDR3 protein: CASSPRTGWGEKLFF
D gene: TRBD1; clone size: -; J gene: TRBJ1-1; V gene: TRBV29-1; CDR3 DNA: TGCAGCGTTGCGACAGGGGGCACTGAAGCTTTCTTT; CDR3 protein: CSVATGGTEAFF
D gene: TRBD2; clone size: -; J gene: TRBJ2-1; V gene: TRBV20-1; CDR3 DNA: TGCAGTGCTAGAGCCTCGGCGGGAGTAAAACGGGATGAGCAGTTCTTC; CDR3 protein: CSARASAGVKRDEQFF
D gene: TRBD2; clone size: few; J gene: TRBJ2-1; V gene: TRBV5-1; CDR3 DNA: TGCGCCAGTCGGACTAGCGGGGACAATGAGCAGTTCTTC; CDR3 protein: CASRTSGDNEQFF
D gene: TRBD1; clone size: -; J gene: TRBJ2-5; V gene: TRBV4-2; CDR3 DNA: TGTGCCAGCAGCCAAGTGAGCAGGGGGCTACGTGAGACCCAGTACTTC; CDR3 protein: CASSQVSRGLRETQYF
D gene: -; clone size: -; J gene: TRBJ2-2; V gene: TRBV20-1; CDR3 DNA: TGCAGTGCTAACGAGGGGTGGGGTACCGGGGAGCTGTTTTTT; CDR3 protein: CSANEGWGTGELFF
D gene: TRBD1; clone size: few; J gene: TRBJ2-1; V gene: TRBV5-1; CDR3 DNA: TGCGCCAGCAGAACCGGGACAGTTTCCTACAATGAGCAGTTCTTC; CDR3 protein: CASRTGTVSYNEQFF
D gene: -; clone size: -; J gene: TRBJ1-1; V gene: TRBV29-1; CDR3 DNA: TGCAGCGCCCTGACAACTGAAGCTTTCTTT; CDR3 protein: CSALTTEAFF
D gene: -; clone size: -; J gene: TRBJ1-6; V gene: TRBV6-1; CDR3 DNA: TGTGCCAGCAGTGAAGCGGGAGCAATCAGGGGAAATTCACCCCTCCACTTT; CDR3 protein: CASSEAGAIRGNSPLHF
D gene: TRBD2; clone size: -; J gene: TRBJ2-3; V gene: TRBV5-4; CDR3 DNA: TGTGCCAGCAGCCCCGGAACCGCCGGGACTAGCGGGCCGAGCACAGATACGCAGTATTTT; CDR3 protein: CASSPGTAGTSGPSTDTQYF
D gene: TRBD1; clone size: many; J gene: TRBJ1-6; V gene: TRBV28; CDR3 DNA: TGTGCCAGCAGTTCAGGACAGGCTAGGGGGAACAGATTTTCACCCCTCCACTTT; CDR3 protein: CASSSGQARGNRFSPLHF
D gene: TRBD2; clone size: few; J gene: TRBJ2-1; V gene: TRBV7-7; CDR3 DNA: TGTGCTAGCAGCTTAGACAGAGCGGGAGGGAAGCAGTTCTTC; CDR3 protein: CASSLDRAGGKQFF
D gene: TRBD2; clone size: many; J gene: TRBJ2-1; V gene: TRBV7-8; CDR3 DNA: TGTGCCAGCAGCTTAGATGGGGCGGGAGGGCTCTACAATGAGCAGTTCTTC; CDR3 protein: CASSLDGAGGLYNEQFF
D gene: -; clone size: few; J gene: TRBJ1-5; V gene: TRBV30; CDR3 DNA: TGTGCCTGGAGTCCAGGACAGAGCGGTCAGCCCCAGCATTTT; CDR3 protein: CAWSPGQSGQPQHF
D gene: TRBD2; clone size: few; J gene: TRBJ2-5; V gene: TRBV12-5; CDR3 DNA: TGTGCTAGTGGTTATAGCGGGAGCGGGGAGACCCAGTACTTC; CDR3 protein: CASGYSGSGETQYF
D gene: -; clone size: many; J gene: TRBJ1-5; V gene: TRBV7-8; CDR3 DNA: TGTGCCAGCAGCGAAAGTGGGAGTCAGCCCCAGCATTTT; CDR3 protein: CASSESGSQPQHF
D gene: TRBD2; clone size: many; J gene: TRBJ2-1; V gene: TRBV11-2; CDR3 DNA: TGTGCCAGCACTCAAGCGGGGAGCTCCTACAATGAGCAGTTCTTC; CDR3 protein: CASTQAGSSYNEQFF
D gene: -; clone size: many; J gene: TRBJ2-2; V gene: TRBV2; CDR3 DNA: TGTGCCAGCAGTGAAGCAGGGATAGAATTTGACAGCGGGGAGCTGTTTTTT; CDR3 protein: CASSEAGIEFDSGELFF
D gene: -; clone size: -; J gene: TRBJ1-4; V gene: TRBV30; CDR3 DNA: TGTGCCTGGGAAGACGGGGTAGCTAATGAAAAACTGTTTTTT; CDR3 protein: CAWEDGVANEKLFF